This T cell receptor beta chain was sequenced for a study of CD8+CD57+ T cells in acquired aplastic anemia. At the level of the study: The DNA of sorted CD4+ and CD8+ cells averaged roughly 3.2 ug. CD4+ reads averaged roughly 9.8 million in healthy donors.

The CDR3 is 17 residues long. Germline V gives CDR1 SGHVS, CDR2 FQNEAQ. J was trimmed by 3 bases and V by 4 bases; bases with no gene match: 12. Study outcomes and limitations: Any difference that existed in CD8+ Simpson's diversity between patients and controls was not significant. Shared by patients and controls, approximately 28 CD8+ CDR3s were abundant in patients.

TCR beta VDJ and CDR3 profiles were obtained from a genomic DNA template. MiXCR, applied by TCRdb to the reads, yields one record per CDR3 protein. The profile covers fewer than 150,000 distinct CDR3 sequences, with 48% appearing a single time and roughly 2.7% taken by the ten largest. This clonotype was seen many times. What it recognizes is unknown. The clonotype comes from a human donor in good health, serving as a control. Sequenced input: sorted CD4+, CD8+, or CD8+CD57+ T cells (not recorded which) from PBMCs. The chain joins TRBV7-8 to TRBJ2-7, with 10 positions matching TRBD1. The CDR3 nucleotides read TGTGCCAGCAGCTCCCGGGACAGGGGTTTCTTTTACTACGAGCAGTACTTC. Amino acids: CASSSRDRGFFYYEQYF.